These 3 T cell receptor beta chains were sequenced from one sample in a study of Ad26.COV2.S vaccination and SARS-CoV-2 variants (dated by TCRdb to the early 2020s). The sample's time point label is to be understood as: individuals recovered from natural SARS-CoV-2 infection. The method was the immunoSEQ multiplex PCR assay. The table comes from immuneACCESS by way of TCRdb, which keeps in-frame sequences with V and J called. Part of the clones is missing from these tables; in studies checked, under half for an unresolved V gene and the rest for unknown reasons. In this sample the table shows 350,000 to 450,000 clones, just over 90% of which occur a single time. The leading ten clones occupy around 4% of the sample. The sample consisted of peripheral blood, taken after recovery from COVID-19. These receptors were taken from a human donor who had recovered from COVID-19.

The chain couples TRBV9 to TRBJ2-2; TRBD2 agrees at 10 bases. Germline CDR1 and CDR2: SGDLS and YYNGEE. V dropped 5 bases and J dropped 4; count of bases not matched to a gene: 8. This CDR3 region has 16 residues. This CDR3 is CASSVGGLAVTGELFF. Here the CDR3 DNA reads TGTGCCAGCAGTGTGGGTGGACTAGCGGTCACCGGGGAGCTGTTTTTT.

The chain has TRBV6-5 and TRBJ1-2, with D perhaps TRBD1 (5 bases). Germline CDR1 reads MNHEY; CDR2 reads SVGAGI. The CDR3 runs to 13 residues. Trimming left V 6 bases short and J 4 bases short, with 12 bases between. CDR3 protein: CASSITGSYGYTF. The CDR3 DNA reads TGTGCCAGCAGCATCACAGGTTCCTATGGCTACACCTTC.

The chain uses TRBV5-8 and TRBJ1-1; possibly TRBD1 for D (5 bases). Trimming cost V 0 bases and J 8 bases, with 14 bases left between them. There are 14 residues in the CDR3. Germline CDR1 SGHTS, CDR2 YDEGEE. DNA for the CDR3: TGTGCCAGCAGCTTGGGCAGGGTGTGGATGGAAGCTTTCTTT. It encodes CASSLGRVWMEAFF.